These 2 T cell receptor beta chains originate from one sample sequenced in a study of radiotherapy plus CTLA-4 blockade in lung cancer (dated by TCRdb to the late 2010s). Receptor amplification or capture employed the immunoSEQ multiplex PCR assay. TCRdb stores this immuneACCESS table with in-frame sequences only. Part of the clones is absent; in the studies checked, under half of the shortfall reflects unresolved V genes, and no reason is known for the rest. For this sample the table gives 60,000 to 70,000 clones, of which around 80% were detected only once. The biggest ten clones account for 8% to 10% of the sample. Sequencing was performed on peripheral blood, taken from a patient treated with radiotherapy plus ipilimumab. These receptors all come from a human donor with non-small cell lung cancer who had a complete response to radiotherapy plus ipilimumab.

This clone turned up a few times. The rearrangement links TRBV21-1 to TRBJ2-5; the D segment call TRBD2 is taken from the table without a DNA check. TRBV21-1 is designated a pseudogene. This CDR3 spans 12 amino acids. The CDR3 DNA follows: TGTGCCAGCAGCCCGGGGGAAGAGACCCAGTACTTC. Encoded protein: CASSPGEETQYF.

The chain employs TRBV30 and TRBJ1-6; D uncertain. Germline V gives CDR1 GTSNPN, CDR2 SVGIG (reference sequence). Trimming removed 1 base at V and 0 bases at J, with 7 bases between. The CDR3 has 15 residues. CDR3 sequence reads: CAWSGRSSYNSPLHF. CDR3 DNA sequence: TGTGCCTGGAGTGGACGGTCCTCCTATAATTCACCCCTCCACTTT. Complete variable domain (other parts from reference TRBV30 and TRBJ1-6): SQTIHQWPATLVQPVGSPLSLECTVEGTSNPNLYWYRQAAGRGLQLLFYSVGIGQISSEVPQNLSASRPQDRQFILSSKKLLLSDSGFYLCAWSGRSSYNSPLHFGNGTRLTVT.